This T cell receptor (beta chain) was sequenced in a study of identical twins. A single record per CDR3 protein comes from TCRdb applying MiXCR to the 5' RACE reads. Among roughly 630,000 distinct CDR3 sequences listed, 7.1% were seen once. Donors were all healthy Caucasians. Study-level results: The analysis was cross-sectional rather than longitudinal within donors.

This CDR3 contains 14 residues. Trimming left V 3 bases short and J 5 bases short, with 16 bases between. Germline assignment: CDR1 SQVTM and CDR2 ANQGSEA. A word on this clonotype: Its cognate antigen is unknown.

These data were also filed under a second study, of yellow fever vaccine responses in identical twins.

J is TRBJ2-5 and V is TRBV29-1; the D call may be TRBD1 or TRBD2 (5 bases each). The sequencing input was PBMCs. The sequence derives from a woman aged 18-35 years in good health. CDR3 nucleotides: TGCAGCGTTGAGGGGCGGGTTTGGACGGAGACCCAGTACTTC. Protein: CSVEGRVWTETQYF.